The rows below give T cell receptor beta chains drawn from one sample of a study of response to subunit inactivated influenza vaccine. A single record per CDR3 protein comes from TCRdb applying MiXCR to the RT-PCR reads. The sample has over 150,000 distinct CDR3 sequences; approximately 10% are singletons. Sequenced material: non-naive T cells sorted from PBMCs, taken about 6 weeks after vaccination. All receptors derive from a man aged 45-65 years who received an inactivated influenza vaccine. The conserved cysteine and the conserved F or W are not part of the CDR3 here. Fields, in order: D gene, V gene, CDR3 length, J gene, CDR3 protein. D genes are given only for firm matches.

d_call: TRBD1
v_call: TRBV3-1
cdr3_length: 10
j_call: TRBJ1-4
cdr3_aa: ASSRETGKLF

d_call: TRBD1
v_call: TRBV7-9
cdr3_length: 11
j_call: TRBJ1-5
cdr3_aa: ASIGTGNQPQH

d_call: TRBD2
v_call: TRBV10-2
cdr3_length: 13
j_call: TRBJ2-1
cdr3_aa: ASAPTSGVYNEQF

d_call: .
v_call: TRBV7-8
cdr3_length: 14
j_call: TRBJ1-4
cdr3_aa: ASSQTFGGKNEKLF

d_call: .
v_call: TRBV5-1
cdr3_length: 14
j_call: TRBJ2-7
cdr3_aa: ASSSSGTEGGYEQY

d_call: .
v_call: TRBV4-3
cdr3_length: 11
j_call: TRBJ1-6
cdr3_aa: ASSQGPRAPLH

d_call: .
v_call: TRBV11-2
cdr3_length: 11
j_call: TRBJ2-4
cdr3_aa: ASSEFSKGIQY

d_call: .
v_call: TRBV29-1
cdr3_length: 13
j_call: TRBJ2-5
cdr3_aa: SVVLRRGSSETQY

d_call: .
v_call: TRBV15
cdr3_length: 12
j_call: TRBJ2-3
cdr3_aa: ATSRPGGADTQY

d_call: .
v_call: TRBV12-3/TRBV12-4
cdr3_length: 11
j_call: TRBJ2-7
cdr3_aa: ASRVTIGYEQY

d_call: TRBD1
v_call: TRBV5-6
cdr3_length: 14
j_call: TRBJ2-7
cdr3_aa: ASSLEWGQGGYEQY

d_call: .
v_call: TRBV29-1
cdr3_length: 10
j_call: TRBJ2-4
cdr3_aa: SALGHQNIQY

d_call: .
v_call: TRBV27
cdr3_length: 14
j_call: TRBJ2-3
cdr3_aa: ASSLVGALVTDTQY

d_call: TRBD2
v_call: TRBV2
cdr3_length: 13
j_call: TRBJ2-1
cdr3_aa: ASVAGTSSLGEQF

d_call: .
v_call: TRBV9
cdr3_length: 11
j_call: TRBJ2-2
cdr3_aa: ASSVDPTGELF

d_call: TRBD2
v_call: TRBV9
cdr3_length: 13
j_call: TRBJ2-1
cdr3_aa: ASSGGLAGDNEQF

d_call: TRBD1
v_call: TRBV27
cdr3_length: 13
j_call: TRBJ1-6
cdr3_aa: ASSTQGARGSPLH

d_call: TRBD2
v_call: TRBV10-3
cdr3_length: 11
j_call: TRBJ2-1
cdr3_aa: AIGREAYNEQF

d_call: .
v_call: TRBV28
cdr3_length: 12
j_call: TRBJ1-5
cdr3_aa: ASRLQMSNQPQH

d_call: .
v_call: TRBV11-2
cdr3_length: 13
j_call: TRBJ2-7
cdr3_aa: ASSLTQGGSYEQY

d_call: TRBD1
v_call: TRBV4-3
cdr3_length: 14
j_call: TRBJ1-4
cdr3_aa: ASSYSGTGPNEKLF

d_call: TRBD1
v_call: TRBV29-1
cdr3_length: 12
j_call: TRBJ2-2
cdr3_aa: SVVEGGNTGELF

d_call: .
v_call: TRBV11-1
cdr3_length: 16
j_call: TRBJ2-3
cdr3_aa: ASSAGFLRGLSTDTQY

d_call: .
v_call: TRBV15
cdr3_length: 13
j_call: TRBJ2-4
cdr3_aa: ATSRELTPGDIQY

d_call: TRBD1
v_call: TRBV7-9
cdr3_length: 11
j_call: TRBJ2-7
cdr3_aa: ASSGTGNYEQY

d_call: .
v_call: TRBV12-3/TRBV12-4
cdr3_length: 13
j_call: TRBJ2-4
cdr3_aa: ASSLGDLAKNIQY

d_call: .
v_call: TRBV6-4
cdr3_length: 11
j_call: TRBJ2-2
cdr3_aa: ASSDTNTGELF

d_call: TRBD2
v_call: TRBV20-1
cdr3_length: 14
j_call: TRBJ2-1
cdr3_aa: SASLWGLAVYNEQF

d_call: .
v_call: TRBV28
cdr3_length: 14
j_call: TRBJ1-1
cdr3_aa: ASSLFVFGEGTEAF

d_call: .
v_call: TRBV5-1
cdr3_length: 12
j_call: TRBJ2-5
cdr3_aa: ASKIGGLQETQY

d_call: TRBD2
v_call: TRBV4-2
cdr3_length: 13
j_call: TRBJ2-7
cdr3_aa: ASSRLAGGDYEQY

d_call: TRBD1
v_call: TRBV29-1
cdr3_length: 12
j_call: TRBJ2-5
cdr3_aa: SVQNRGRQETQY

d_call: .
v_call: TRBV28
cdr3_length: 13
j_call: TRBJ2-1
cdr3_aa: ASSPDFSAHNEQF

d_call: .
v_call: TRBV27
cdr3_length: 14
j_call: TRBJ2-1
cdr3_aa: ASSLSAATSYNEQF

d_call: .
v_call: TRBV11-2
cdr3_length: 13
j_call: TRBJ2-7
cdr3_aa: ASSERAGGLHEQY

d_call: .
v_call: TRBV7-2
cdr3_length: 13
j_call: TRBJ2-1
cdr3_aa: ASSLKFSSYNEQF

d_call: .
v_call: TRBV29-1
cdr3_length: 11
j_call: TRBJ1-1
cdr3_aa: SVVEGPGTEAF

d_call: TRBD2
v_call: TRBV20-1
cdr3_length: 14
j_call: TRBJ2-7
cdr3_aa: SAPEVGLANNYEQY

d_call: TRBD1
v_call: TRBV5-1
cdr3_length: 12
j_call: TRBJ1-2
cdr3_aa: ASSPGTGGVGYT

d_call: .
v_call: TRBV15
cdr3_length: 13
j_call: TRBJ1-1
cdr3_aa: ATSRDGRLNTEAF

d_call: TRBD1
v_call: TRBV20-1
cdr3_length: 12
j_call: TRBJ2-1
cdr3_aa: SARQGGGYNEQF

d_call: TRBD1
v_call: TRBV24-1
cdr3_length: 13
j_call: TRBJ1-5
cdr3_aa: ATSAGGRGNQPQH

d_call: TRBD2
v_call: TRBV7-2
cdr3_length: 14
j_call: TRBJ2-3
cdr3_aa: ASSTPSGSFTDTQY

d_call: .
v_call: TRBV5-1
cdr3_length: 13
j_call: TRBJ1-1
cdr3_aa: ASSWSGQSNTEAF

d_call: TRBD2
v_call: TRBV19
cdr3_length: 15
j_call: TRBJ2-1
cdr3_aa: ASSIGLAESSYNEQF

d_call: TRBD1
v_call: TRBV6-1
cdr3_length: 13
j_call: TRBJ1-5
cdr3_aa: ASSVKGASNQPQH

d_call: TRBD1
v_call: TRBV7-2
cdr3_length: 12
j_call: TRBJ1-6
cdr3_aa: ASSSGTVNSPLH

d_call: .
v_call: TRBV6-5
cdr3_length: 12
j_call: TRBJ1-2
cdr3_aa: ASSYDRLNYGYT

d_call: TRBD2
v_call: TRBV3-1
cdr3_length: 16
j_call: TRBJ2-7
cdr3_aa: ASSRPYHTSGGSYEQY

d_call: .
v_call: TRBV12-3/TRBV12-4
cdr3_length: 12
j_call: TRBJ2-1
cdr3_aa: ASSLVTTGSEQF

d_call: TRBD1
v_call: TRBV7-2
cdr3_length: 13
j_call: TRBJ1-2
cdr3_aa: ASTPRQGVGYGYT

d_call: .
v_call: TRBV5-6
cdr3_length: 13
j_call: TRBJ1-1
cdr3_aa: ASSFLQTKNTEAF

d_call: .
v_call: TRBV20-1
cdr3_length: 12
j_call: TRBJ2-2
cdr3_aa: SARDPANTGELF

d_call: .
v_call: TRBV5-6
cdr3_length: 10
j_call: TRBJ2-7
cdr3_aa: ASSAGLNEQY

d_call: .
v_call: TRBV4-1
cdr3_length: 15
j_call: TRBJ2-1
cdr3_aa: ASSNPGRTETYNEQF

d_call: .
v_call: TRBV24-1
cdr3_length: 12
j_call: TRBJ2-2
cdr3_aa: ATSDSRVTGELF

d_call: TRBD1
v_call: TRBV2
cdr3_length: 13
j_call: TRBJ2-3
cdr3_aa: ASSYDRASTDTQY

d_call: .
v_call: TRBV5-4
cdr3_length: 12
j_call: TRBJ1-4
cdr3_aa: ASSFRPEGEKLF